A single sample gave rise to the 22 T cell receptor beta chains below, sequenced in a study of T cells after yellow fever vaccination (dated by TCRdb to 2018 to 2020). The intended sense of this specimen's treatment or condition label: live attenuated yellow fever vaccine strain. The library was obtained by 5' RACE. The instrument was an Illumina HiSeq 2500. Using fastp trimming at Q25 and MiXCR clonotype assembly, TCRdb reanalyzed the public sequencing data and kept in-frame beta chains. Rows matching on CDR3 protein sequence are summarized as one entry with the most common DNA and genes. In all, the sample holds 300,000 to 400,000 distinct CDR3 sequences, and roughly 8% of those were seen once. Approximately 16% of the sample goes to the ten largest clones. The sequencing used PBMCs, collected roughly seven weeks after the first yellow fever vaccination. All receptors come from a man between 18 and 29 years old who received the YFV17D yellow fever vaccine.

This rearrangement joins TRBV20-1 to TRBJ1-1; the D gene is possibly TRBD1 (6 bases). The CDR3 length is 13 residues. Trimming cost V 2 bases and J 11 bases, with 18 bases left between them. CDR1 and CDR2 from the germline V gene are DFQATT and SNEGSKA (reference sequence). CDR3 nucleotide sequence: TGCAGTGCTAGAATGGAGGGGGGTAGATGGGCTTTCTTT. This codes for CSARMEGGRWAFF.

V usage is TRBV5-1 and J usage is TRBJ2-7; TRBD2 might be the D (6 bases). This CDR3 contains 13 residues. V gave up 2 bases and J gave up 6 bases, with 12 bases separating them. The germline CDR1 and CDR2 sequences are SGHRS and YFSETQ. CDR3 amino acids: CASSFGGEGEQYV. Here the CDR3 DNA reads TGCGCCAGCAGCTTCGGGGGAGAGGGCGAGCAGTACGTC.

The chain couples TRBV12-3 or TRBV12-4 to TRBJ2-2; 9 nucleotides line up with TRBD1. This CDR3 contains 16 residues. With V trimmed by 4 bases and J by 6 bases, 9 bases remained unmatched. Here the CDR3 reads CASSSTTGGRAGELFF. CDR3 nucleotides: TGTGCCAGCAGTTCAACAACAGGGGGCCGGGCCGGGGAGCTGTTTTTT.

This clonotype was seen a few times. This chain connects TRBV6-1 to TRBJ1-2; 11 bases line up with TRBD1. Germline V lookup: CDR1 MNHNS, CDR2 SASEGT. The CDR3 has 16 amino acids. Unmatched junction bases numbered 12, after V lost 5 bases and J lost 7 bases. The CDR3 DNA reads TGTGCCAGCAGTCAGTGGGGACAGGGGGACGGGTCTGGCTACACCTTC. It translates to CASSQWGQGDGSGYTF.

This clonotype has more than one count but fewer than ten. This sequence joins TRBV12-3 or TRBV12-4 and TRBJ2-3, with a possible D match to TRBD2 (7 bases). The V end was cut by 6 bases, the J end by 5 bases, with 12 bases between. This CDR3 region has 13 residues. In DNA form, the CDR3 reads TGTGCCAGCAGACTAGGGGGGGGAGATACGCAGTATTTT. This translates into CASRLGGGDTQYF.

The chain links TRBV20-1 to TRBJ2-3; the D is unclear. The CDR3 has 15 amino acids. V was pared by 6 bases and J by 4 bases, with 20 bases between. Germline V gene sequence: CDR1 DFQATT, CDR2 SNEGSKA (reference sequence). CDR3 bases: TGCAGTGCGAGTGGCTTGGGTTTTCCCCCAGATACGCAGTATTTT. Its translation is CSASGLGFPPDTQYF.

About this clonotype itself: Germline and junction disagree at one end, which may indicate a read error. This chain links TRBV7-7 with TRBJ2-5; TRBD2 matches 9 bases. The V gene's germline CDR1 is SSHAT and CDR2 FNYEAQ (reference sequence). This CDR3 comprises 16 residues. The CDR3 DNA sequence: TGTGCTAGCAGCTTATATTTGGGAGCGGGGGGCCATCCCCAGTACTTC. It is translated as CASSLYLGAGGHPQYF.

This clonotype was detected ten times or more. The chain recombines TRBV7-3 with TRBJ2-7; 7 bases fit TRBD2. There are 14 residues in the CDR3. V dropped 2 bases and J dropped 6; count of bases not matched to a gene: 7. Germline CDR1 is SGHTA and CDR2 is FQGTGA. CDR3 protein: CASSLRGDEGEQYF. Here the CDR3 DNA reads TGTGCCAGCAGCTTACGGGGGGATGAGGGCGAGCAGTACTTC.

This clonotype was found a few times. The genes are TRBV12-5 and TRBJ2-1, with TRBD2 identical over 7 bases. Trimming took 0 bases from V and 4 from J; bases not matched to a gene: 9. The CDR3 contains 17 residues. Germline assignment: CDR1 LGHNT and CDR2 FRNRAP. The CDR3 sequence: CASGLVLGRGRYNEQFF. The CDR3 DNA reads TGTGCTAGTGGTTTGGTACTTGGGCGGGGGAGGTACAATGAGCAGTTCTTC. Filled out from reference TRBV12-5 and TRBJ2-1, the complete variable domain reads DARVTQTPRHKVTEMGQEVTMRCQPILGHNTVFWYRQTMMQGLELLAYFRNRAPLDDSGMPKDRFSAEMPDATLATLKIQPSEPRDSAVYFCASGLVLGRGRYNEQFFGPGTRLTVL.

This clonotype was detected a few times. The chain's CDR3 is CASSQVASGGYNEQFF. CDR3 coding DNA: TGCGCCAGCAGCCAAGTTGCTAGCGGGGGTTACAATGAGCAGTTCTTC. The chain links TRBV4-3 to TRBJ2-1; 10 nucleotides align to TRBD2. The J segment lost 4 bases and the V segment lost 1 base, leaving 4 bases of the junction unmatched. CDR1 is LGHNA and CDR2 is YSLEER in the germline V gene. There are 16 residues in the CDR3.

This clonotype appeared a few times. This chain's CDR3 is CASSLDLGRTLSYEQYF. The DNA for the CDR3 is TGCGCCAGCAGCCTAGATTTAGGGCGTACGCTCTCCTACGAGCAGTACTTC. The rearrangement uses TRBV4-1 and TRBJ2-7; no definite D call. CDR1 and CDR2 from the germline V gene are MGHRA and YSYEKL. The CDR3 covers 17 residues. Trimming removed 4 bases from V and 0 bases from J, with 19 bases in between.

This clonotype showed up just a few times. The CDR3 region has the DNA TGCAGCGCCAGAGAGGCAAACGGGGAGGATCAGCCCCAGCATTTT. Residues: CSAREANGEDQPQHF. V is TRBV29-1 and J is TRBJ1-5; D is undetermined. CDR3 length: 15 residues. With 7 bases removed from V and 5 bases from J, the gap between germline ends came to 21 bases. Germline CDR1 reads SQVTM; CDR2 reads ANQGSEA.

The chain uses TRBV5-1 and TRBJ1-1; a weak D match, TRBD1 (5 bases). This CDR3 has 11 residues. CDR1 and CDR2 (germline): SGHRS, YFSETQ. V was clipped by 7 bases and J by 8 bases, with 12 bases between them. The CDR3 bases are TGCGCCAGCTGGTTAGGGGCAGAAGCTTTCTTT. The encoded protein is CASWLGAEAFF.

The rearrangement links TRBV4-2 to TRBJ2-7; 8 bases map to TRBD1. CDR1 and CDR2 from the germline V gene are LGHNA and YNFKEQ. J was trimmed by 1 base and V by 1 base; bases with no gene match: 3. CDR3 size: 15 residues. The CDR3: CASSQAGTGSYEQYF. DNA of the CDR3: TGTGCCAGCAGCCAAGCCGGGACAGGATCCTACGAGCAGTACTTC.

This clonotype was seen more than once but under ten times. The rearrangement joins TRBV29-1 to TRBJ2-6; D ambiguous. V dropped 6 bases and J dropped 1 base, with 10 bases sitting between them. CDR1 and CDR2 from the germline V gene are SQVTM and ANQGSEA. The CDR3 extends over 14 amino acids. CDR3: CSVVSASGANVLTF. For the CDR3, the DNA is TGCAGCGTGGTTTCTGCGTCTGGGGCCAACGTCCTGACTTTC.

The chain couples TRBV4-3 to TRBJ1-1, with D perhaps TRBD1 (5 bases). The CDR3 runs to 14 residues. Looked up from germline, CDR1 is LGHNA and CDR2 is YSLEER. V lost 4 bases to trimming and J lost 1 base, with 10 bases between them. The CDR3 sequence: CASSLGPQNTEAFF. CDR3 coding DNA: TGCGCCAGCAGCCTGGGACCGCAGAACACTGAAGCTTTCTTT.

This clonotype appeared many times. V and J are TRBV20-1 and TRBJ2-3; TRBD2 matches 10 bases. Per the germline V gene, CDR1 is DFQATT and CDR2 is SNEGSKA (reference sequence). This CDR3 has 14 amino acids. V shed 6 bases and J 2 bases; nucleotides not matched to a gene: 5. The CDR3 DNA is TGCAGTGCCCCGAGCGGGGGGGTCACAGATACGCAGTATTTT. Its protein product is CSAPSGGVTDTQYF.

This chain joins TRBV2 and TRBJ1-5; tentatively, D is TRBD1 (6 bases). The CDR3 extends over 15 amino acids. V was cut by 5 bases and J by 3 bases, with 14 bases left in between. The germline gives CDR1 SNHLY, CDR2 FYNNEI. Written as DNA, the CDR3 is TGTGCCAGCAGTTTACAGGGTAGCCACAATCAGCCCCAGCATTTT. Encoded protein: CASSLQGSHNQPQHF.

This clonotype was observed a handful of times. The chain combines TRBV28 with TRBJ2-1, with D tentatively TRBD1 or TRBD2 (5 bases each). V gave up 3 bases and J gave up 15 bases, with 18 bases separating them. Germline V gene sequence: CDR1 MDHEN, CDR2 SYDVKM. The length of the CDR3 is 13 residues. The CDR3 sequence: CASSLVRGTPGFF. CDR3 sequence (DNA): TGTGCCAGCAGTTTGGTCCGAGGGACCCCCGGGTTCTTC.

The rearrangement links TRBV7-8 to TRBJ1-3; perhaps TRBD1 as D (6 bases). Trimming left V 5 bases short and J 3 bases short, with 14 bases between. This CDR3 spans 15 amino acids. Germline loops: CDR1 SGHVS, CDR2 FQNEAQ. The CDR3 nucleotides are TGTGCCAGCAGCCCAGGGGTATGGGGTGGAAACACCATATATTTT. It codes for CASSPGVWGGNTIYF.

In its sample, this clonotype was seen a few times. The CDR3 loop reads CSVEGKRQPNYGYTF. CDR3 in DNA: TGCAGCGTTGAGGGGAAGAGACAGCCCAACTATGGCTACACCTTC. V usage is TRBV29-1 and J usage is TRBJ1-2; a weak D match, TRBD1 (5 bases). The CDR3 totals 15 residues. The ends were cut back, 3 bases at V and 2 bases at J, with 16 bases in the middle. Germline V gene data show CDR1 as SQVTM and CDR2 as ANQGSEA. Full variable domain (outside the CDR3, taken from reference TRBV29-1 and TRBJ1-2): SAVISQKPSRDICQRGTSLTIQCQVDSQVTMMFWYRQQPGQSLTLIATANQGSEATYESGFVIDKFPISRPNLTFSTLTVSNMSPEDSSIYLCSVEGKRQPNYGYTFGSGTRLTVV.

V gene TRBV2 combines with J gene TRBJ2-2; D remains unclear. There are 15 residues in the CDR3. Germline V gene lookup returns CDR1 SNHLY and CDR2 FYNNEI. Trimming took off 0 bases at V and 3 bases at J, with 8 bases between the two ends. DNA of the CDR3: TGTGCCAGCAGTGAAGCGCAAGCATACACCGGGGAGCTGTTTTTT. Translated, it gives CASSEAQAYTGELFF.